The 31 T cell receptor beta chains below come from one sample, sequenced in a study of control samples from healthy donors and cancer patients (TCRdb year 2020). The method behind the library was the immunoSEQ multiplex PCR assay. What TCRdb holds here is the immuneACCESS table cut down to in-frame rearrangements. Part of the clones is not present; checked against another copy, under half of the missing clones reflect an unresolved V gene, and the others are unexplained. The sample table holds roughly 88,000 clones, of which just over 90% were seen once. 0.92% of the sample is taken by the ten largest. Sequenced material: blood. These receptors came from a woman in her thirties in good health.

The gene calls are TRBV10-2 and TRBJ1-6, with 10 bases aligning to TRBD1. CDR3 length: 16 residues. Trimming at V came to 3 bases and at J to 9 bases, leaving 8 bases not matched to a gene. In germline, CDR1 is WSHSY, CDR2 SAAADI. The CDR3, as DNA: TGCGCCAGCAGTGACCCCCCGACAGGGGGCACTTCACCCCTCCACTTT. Residues: CASSDPPTGGTSPLHF.

The rearrangement uses TRBV27 and TRBJ2-1; the D call may be TRBD1 or TRBD2 (5 bases each). Germline V gene data show CDR1 as MNHEY and CDR2 as SMNVEV (reference sequence). V was cut by 0 bases and J by 10 bases, with 25 bases left in between. The CDR3 length is 18 residues. CDR3 sequence (DNA): TGTGCCAGCAGTTTATCGCGGATTTCGTCGGGGCCATTGGGGGAGCAGTTCTTC. Encoded protein: CASSLSRISSGPLGEQFF.

The chain carries TRBV2 and TRBJ1-5; tentative D call: TRBD1 (5 bases). The CDR3 loop spans 14 amino acids. CDR1 and CDR2 from the germline V gene are SNHLY and FYNNEI. Trimming took 2 bases from V and 6 from J, leaving 11 bases between them. CDR3 DNA sequence: TGTGCCAGCAGTGAACACGGGGCTTCTCAGCCCCAGCATTTT. As protein: CASSEHGASQPQHF. Full variable domain (remainder filled in from reference TRBV2 and TRBJ1-5): EPEVTQTPSHQVTQMGQEVILRCVPISNHLYFYWYRQILGQKVEFLVSFYNNEISEKSEIFDDQFSVERPDGSNFTLKIRSTKLEDSAMYFCASSEHGASQPQHFGDGTRLSIL.

The chain is built from TRBV7-9 and TRBJ2-5, with TRBD1 matching over 7 bases. CDR1 SEHNR and CDR2 FQNEAQ come from the germline V gene (reference sequence). V gave up 6 bases and J gave up 4 bases; unmatched junction bases: 8. The CDR3 totals 14 residues. The CDR3 loop reads CASRRQGGGETQYF. The CDR3, as DNA: TGTGCCAGCAGAAGACAGGGCGGTGGAGAGACCCAGTACTTC.

The chain links TRBV6-5 to TRBJ1-5; D remains unclear. The CDR3 is 13 residues long. Germline lookup yields CDR1 MNHEY and CDR2 SVGAGI. The V end lost 4 bases, the J end lost 6 bases, and 10 bases lay between the germline ends. Here the CDR3 DNA reads TGTGCCAGCAGTTTTAAGGCCGCTCAGCCCCAGCATTTT. Encoded protein: CASSFKAAQPQHF.

The sample holds one count of this clone. CDR3 amino acids: CASSLDYRDEQYF. DNA of the CDR3: TGTGCCAGCAGCCTTGATTACAGGGACGAGCAGTACTTC. The chain recombines TRBV7-8 with TRBJ2-7; TRBD1 might be the D (6 bases). The V end was cut by 5 bases, the J end by 5 bases, with 13 bases between. Germline V gene lookup returns CDR1 SGHVS and CDR2 FQNEAQ. The CDR3 is 13 amino acids.

This clone was seen a handful of times. The chain combines TRBV5-1 with TRBJ1-6; TRBD1 agrees at 12 bases. CDR3 length: 17 amino acids. Looked up from germline, CDR1 is SGHRS and CDR2 is YFSETQ. With V trimmed by 4 bases and J by 1 base, 3 bases remained unmatched. The CDR3 protein is CASSPGQGASYNSPLHF. CDR3 coding DNA: TGCGCCAGCAGCCCGGGACAGGGGGCTTCCTATAATTCACCCCTCCACTTT.

This chain joins TRBV10-1 and TRBJ2-1, with 9 bases identical to TRBD2. CDR3 length: 16 amino acids. V lost 0 bases to trimming and J lost 6 bases; unmatched junction nucleotides: 6. CDR1 is WNHNN, CDR2 SYGVQD, per germline (reference sequence). CDR3 amino acids: CASSESGGGGSNEQFF. CDR3 DNA sequence: TGCGCCAGCAGTGAGTCGGGCGGGGGGGGCTCCAATGAGCAGTTCTTC.

V usage is TRBV12-3 or TRBV12-4 and J usage is TRBJ1-2, with 7 bases aligning to TRBD1. Trimming at V came to 8 bases and at J to 2 bases, leaving 5 bases not matched to a gene. This CDR3 has 13 amino acids. The CDR3, as DNA: TGTGCCAGCGGGGACAGCCACAACTATGGCTACACCTTC. It codes for CASGDSHNYGYTF.

J is TRBJ1-5 and V is TRBV3-1 (or the pseudogene TRBV3-2), with D tentatively TRBD1 (5 bases). Germline V CDR1 and CDR2: LGHDT, YNNKEL (reference sequence). V was clipped by 1 base and J by 0 bases, with 13 bases between them. CDR3 length: 17 amino acids. The DNA of the CDR3 is TGTGCCAGCAGCCAAGTTGGACACTGGAATAGCAATCAGCCCCAGCATTTT. Its translation: CASSQVGHWNSNQPQHF.

CDR3 bases: TGTGCCAGCAGTCGATTAGCGGGAGTCAACTACGAGCAGTACTTC. It translates to CASSRLAGVNYEQYF. This chain joins TRBV25-1 and TRBJ2-7; 9 nucleotides line up with TRBD2. Unmatched junction bases numbered 8, after V lost 5 bases and J lost 3 bases. This CDR3 contains 15 residues. Per germline, CDR1 MGHDK and CDR2 SYGVNS.

V gene TRBV6-4 combines with J gene TRBJ2-1; D possibly corresponds to TRBD2 (7 bases). Germline-derived CDR1 and CDR2 are MRHNA and SNTAGT. Trimming shortened V by 0 bases and J by 7 bases, and 22 bases separated the two germline ends. This CDR3 has 18 residues. CDR3 DNA sequence: TGTGCCAGCAGTGACTCGAGTCGGGGGGCGGGAGAGGTTAATGAGCAGTTCTTC. It yields the protein CASSDSSRGAGEVNEQFF.

The J gene is TRBJ1-1, the V gene TRBV24-1; 7 bases map to TRBD1. This CDR3 comprises 15 residues. From germline, CDR1 is KGHDR and CDR2 SFDVKD. The V segment lost 5 bases and the J segment 4 bases; nucleotides outside the gene matches: 9. CDR3 in DNA: TGTGCCACCAGTGCCCAACAGGGGACGGTCACTGAAGCTTTCTTT. Translation gives CATSAQQGTVTEAFF.

This sequence joins TRBV27 and TRBJ1-3; D may be TRBD1 (5 bases). CDR1 is MNHEY, CDR2 SMNVEV, per germline (reference sequence). The CDR3 extends over 15 amino acids. Trimming removed 8 bases from V and 0 bases from J, with 14 bases in between. CDR3 sequence: CASRPAGHSGNTIYF. The CDR3 DNA follows: TGTGCCAGCCGCCCGGCAGGGCACTCTGGAAACACCATATATTTT.

This chain connects TRBV11-2 to TRBJ2-7; D is perhaps TRBD1 or TRBD2 (5 bases each). The V gene lost 1 base and the J gene lost 3 bases, with 25 bases spanning the gap. The CDR3 is 19 residues long. Per the germline V gene, CDR1 is SGHAT and CDR2 is FQNNGV. The CDR3: CASSLAGGLGVSGRYEQYF. DNA of the CDR3: TGTGCCAGCAGCTTAGCAGGAGGATTAGGGGTTTCCGGACGCTACGAGCAGTACTTC. Filled out from reference TRBV11-2 and TRBJ2-7, the complete variable domain reads EAGVAQSPRYKIIEKRQSVAFWCNPISGHATLYWYQQILGQGPKLLIQFQNNGVVDDSQLPKDRFSAERLKGVDSTLKIQPAKLEDSAVYLCASSLAGGLGVSGRYEQYFGPGTRLTVT.

The CDR3 bases are TGCAGCGTTGAAGAGGCCCCCCCCAACTATGGCTACACCTTC. Translation gives CSVEEAPPNYGYTF. The chain carries TRBV29-1 and TRBJ1-2; no definite D call. CDR3 length: 14 amino acids. The germline CDR1 and CDR2 sequences are SQVTM and ANQGSEA. Trimming removed 0 bases at V and 2 bases at J, with 10 bases between.

This chain connects TRBV5-4 to TRBJ1-5; D gene uncertain. With 2 bases removed from V and 4 bases from J, the gap between germline ends came to 4 bases. The germline CDR1 and CDR2 sequences are SGHNT and YYREEE (reference sequence). The CDR3 loop spans 12 amino acids. CDR3 in DNA: TGTGCCAGCAGCTTAAATAATCAGCCCCAGCATTTT. Its protein is CASSLNNQPQHF.

This rearrangement joins TRBV4-1 to TRBJ2-2; TRBD2 aligns across 9 bases. This CDR3 region has 14 residues. The ends lost 7 bases at V and 7 bases at J; junction bases unmatched: 7. CDR1 and CDR2 from the germline V gene are MGHRA and YSYEKL. In DNA, the CDR3 is TGCGCCAGCAATCCAAGGCGGGAGGGCGGGGAGCTGTTTTTT. Encoded protein: CASNPRREGGELFF.

The rearrangement links TRBV6-1 to TRBJ1-3; D gene uncertain. Germline-derived CDR1 and CDR2 are MNHNS and SASEGT. V lost 0 bases to trimming and J lost 1 base, with 7 bases between them. The CDR3 contains 15 residues. Here the CDR3 DNA reads TGTGCCAGCAGTGAAGCGAAAGGGTCTGGAAACACCATATATTTT. Translation: CASSEAKGSGNTIYF.

This chain links TRBV7-3 with TRBJ2-3, with TRBD2 matching over 8 bases. J was trimmed by 0 bases and V by 3 bases; bases with no gene match: 2. Germline CDR1 is SGHTA and CDR2 is FQGTGA. The CDR3 sequence is 15 residues long. The CDR3 DNA reads TGTGCCAGCAGCTTCGGCGGGGGGAGCACAGATACGCAGTATTTT. It translates to CASSFGGGSTDTQYF.

V and J are TRBV5-1 and TRBJ1-1; no reliable D call. The germline gives CDR1 SGHRS, CDR2 YFSETQ. The V and J ends lost 0 bases and 0 bases respectively, with 3 bases between them. The CDR3 totals 13 residues. The CDR3 region has the DNA TGCGCCAGCAGCTTGGTCGTGAACACTGAAGCTTTCTTT. Encoded protein: CASSLVVNTEAFF.

The V and J genes are TRBV7-2 and TRBJ2-7, with 11 bases that match TRBD2. The CDR3 is 17 residues long. Germline V lookup: CDR1 SGHTA, CDR2 FQGNSA. The V segment lost 5 bases and the J segment 2 bases; nucleotides outside the gene matches: 11. CDR3 amino acids: CASSPAASGRPPYEQYF. The CDR3 coding sequence is TGTGCCAGCAGCCCGGCGGCTAGCGGGAGGCCCCCCTACGAGCAGTACTTC. Variable domain in full (rest from reference TRBV7-2 and TRBJ2-7): GAGVSQSPSNKVTEKGKDVELRCDPISGHTALYWYRQSLGQGLEFLIYFQGNSAPDKSGLPSDRFSAERTGGSVSTLTIQRTQQEDSAVYLCASSPAASGRPPYEQYFGPGTRLTVT.

V is TRBV14 and J is TRBJ1-1; D perhaps matches TRBD1 (5 bases). The V gene's germline CDR1 is SGHDN and CDR2 FVKESK. The CDR3 is 13 residues long. V was pared by 0 bases and J by 11 bases, with 13 bases between. The CDR3 DNA reads TGTGCCAGCAGCCAAGATTCCCGGGGCGGGGCTTTCTTT. It specifies CASSQDSRGGAFF.

This clone was seen once. CDR3 loop: CAWPLGGGPRNEQFF. The CDR3 DNA reads TGTGCCTGGCCGCTAGGGGGGGGGCCTCGCAATGAGCAGTTCTTC. The gene calls are TRBV30 and TRBJ2-1; TRBD2 might be the D (7 bases). The germline V and J ends were trimmed by 5 bases and 6 bases, with 20 bases remaining between them. CDR3 length equals 15 residues. Germline-derived CDR1 and CDR2 are GTSNPN and SVGIG (reference sequence).

Only one count was recorded for this clone. The rearrangement uses TRBV10-2 and TRBJ1-1, with D tentatively TRBD1 (6 bases). CDR1 WSHSY and CDR2 SAAADI come from the germline V gene. Trimming pared 4 bases from V and 4 bases from J, leaving 13 bases between. This CDR3 has 14 amino acids. CDR3 sequence (DNA): TGCGCCAGCAGTGTCCTGGGGGCGCGCACTGAAGCTTTCTTT. Translating gives CASSVLGARTEAFF.

The chain uses TRBV7-2 and TRBJ1-5; D not resolved. The germline V gene has CDR1 SGHTA and CDR2 FQGNSA. The CDR3 is made up of 15 amino acids. Trimming left V 5 bases short and J 5 bases short, with 16 bases between. The CDR3 bases are TGTGCCAGCAGCCTTCGGTTGGGCCTCTATCAGCCCCAGCATTTT. Protein sequence: CASSLRLGLYQPQHF. The complete variable domain, with remaining parts taken from reference TRBV7-2 and TRBJ1-5, reads GAGVSQSPSNKVTEKGKDVELRCDPISGHTALYWYRQSLGQGLEFLIYFQGNSAPDKSGLPSDRFSAERTGGSVSTLTIQRTQQEDSAVYLCASSLRLGLYQPQHFGDGTRLSIL.

This clone has just a few counts. The chain carries TRBV7-9 and TRBJ2-1, with D perhaps TRBD2 (5 bases). The germline V gene encodes CDR1 SEHNR and CDR2 FQNEAQ (reference sequence). V was trimmed by 0 bases and J by 0 bases, leaving 12 bases between them. This CDR3 contains 17 residues. The CDR3 bases are TGTGCCAGCAGCTTAGCGAAGCTAGCTCTCTCCTACAATGAGCAGTTCTTC. It yields the protein CASSLAKLALSYNEQFF.

Here the CDR3 DNA reads TGCGCCACCTCTCCTAGCGGGTTAGAGACCCAGTACTTC. Encoded protein: CATSPSGLETQYF. The V gene is TRBV10-1, the J gene TRBJ2-5; 8 nucleotides align to TRBD2. Germline V gene data show CDR1 as WNHNN and CDR2 as SYGVQD (reference sequence). With V trimmed by 10 bases and J by 4 bases, 8 bases remained unmatched. This CDR3 is built from 13 residues.

V and J are TRBV29-1 and TRBJ1-1; the D gene is possibly TRBD1 (5 bases). CDR3 length: 13 residues. The germline V gene encodes CDR1 SQVTM and CDR2 ANQGSEA. V was trimmed by 4 bases and J by 5 bases, leaving 14 bases between them. Here the CDR3 DNA reads TGCAGCGTTGTCAGTTCTGGGGGGACTGAAGCTTTCTTT. Protein sequence: CSVVSSGGTEAFF.

The chain couples TRBV24-1 to TRBJ1-1; D is perhaps TRBD1 (5 bases). Germline V gene sequence: CDR1 KGHDR, CDR2 SFDVKD. Trimming stripped 1 base from V and 0 bases from J, with 23 bases between. The CDR3 has 20 amino acids. Here the CDR3 DNA reads TGTGCCACCAGTGATTTAATCAGGGCCATCATACCCCGGGTGAACACTGAAGCTTTCTTT. Protein product: CATSDLIRAIIPRVNTEAFF.

This chain links TRBV15 with TRBJ2-5, with D uncertain. Germline V gene lookup returns CDR1 LNHNV and CDR2 YYDKDF (reference sequence). The CDR3 is 13 residues long. V lost 8 bases, J lost 3 bases, and 13 bases lay in between. The CDR3 nucleotides read TGTGCCACCCGGCGCGGCACCGAAGAGACCCAGTACTTC. This codes for CATRRGTEETQYF.